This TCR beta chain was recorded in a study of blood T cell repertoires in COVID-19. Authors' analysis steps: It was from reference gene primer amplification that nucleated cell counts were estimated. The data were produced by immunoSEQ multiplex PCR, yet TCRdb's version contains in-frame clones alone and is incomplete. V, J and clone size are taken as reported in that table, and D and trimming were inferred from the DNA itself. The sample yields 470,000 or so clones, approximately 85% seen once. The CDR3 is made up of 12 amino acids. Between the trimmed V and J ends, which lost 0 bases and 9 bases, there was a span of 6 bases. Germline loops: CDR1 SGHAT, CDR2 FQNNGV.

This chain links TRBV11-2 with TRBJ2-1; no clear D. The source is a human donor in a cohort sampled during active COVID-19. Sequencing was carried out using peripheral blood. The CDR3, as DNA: TGTGCCAGCAGCTTAGATAGGAGTGAGCAGTTCTTC. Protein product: CASSLDRSEQFF. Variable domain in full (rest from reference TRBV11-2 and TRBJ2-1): EAGVAQSPRYKIIEKRQSVAFWCNPISGHATLYWYQQILGQGPKLLIQFQNNGVVDDSQLPKDRFSAERLKGVDSTLKIQPAKLEDSAVYLCASSLDRSEQFFGPGTRLTVL.